Given below is one TCR beta chain in context. Its antigen remains unknown. This record belongs to a study of T cells in Graves' hyperthyroidism and ophthalmopathy. On the study more broadly: At the time of initial diagnosis and before any treatment, peripheral blood was collected. Overall study findings and caveats: In the blood, most expanded thyroid clonotypes above 0.001 appeared as well. The model identified upcoming ophthalmopathy a median approximately 6.4 months ahead of onset.

Researchers took RNA transcripts and amplified the TCR beta CDR3 regions from them. In the first-round RT-PCR of the TCR CDR3, the HTBI primer set was used. From the multiplex PCR reads, TCRdb called clonotypes with MiXCR, one entry per CDR3 protein. This table holds 500,000 to 650,000 distinct CDR3 sequences, 15% to 20% found once. Trimming took off 1 base at V and 10 bases at J, with 11 bases between the two ends. The CDR3 consists of 14 residues. Per germline, CDR1 SEHNR and CDR2 FQNEAQ (reference sequence). The specimen sequenced was blood. The receptor's source is a woman aged 18-29 years with Graves' ophthalmopathy. The chain carries TRBV7-9 and TRBJ1-6; D is perhaps TRBD1 (6 bases). The chain's CDR3 is CASSLEQGWSPLHF. The CDR3 coding sequence is TGTGCCAGCAGCTTAGAACAGGGCTGGTCACCCCTCCACTTT.